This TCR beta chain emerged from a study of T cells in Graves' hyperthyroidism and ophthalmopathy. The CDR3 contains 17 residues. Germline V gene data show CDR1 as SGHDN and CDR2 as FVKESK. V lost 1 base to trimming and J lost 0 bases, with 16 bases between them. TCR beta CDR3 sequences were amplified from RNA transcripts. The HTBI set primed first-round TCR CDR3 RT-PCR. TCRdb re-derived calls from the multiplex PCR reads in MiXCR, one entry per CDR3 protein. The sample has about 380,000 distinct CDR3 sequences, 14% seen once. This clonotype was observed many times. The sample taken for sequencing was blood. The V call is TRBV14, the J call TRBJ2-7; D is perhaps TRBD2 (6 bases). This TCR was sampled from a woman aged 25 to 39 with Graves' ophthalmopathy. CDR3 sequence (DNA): TGTGCCAGCAGCCAAGTCGGGTGGGCTAGCGACTCCTACGAGCAGTACTTC. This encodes CASSQVGWASDSYEQYF.